This TCR beta chain was sequenced for a study of T cell repertoires in cytomegalovirus infection. Study-wide context: Matching HLA type, along with CMV infection, was indicated by public TCR beta signatures. Study-level findings and limits: HLA-C-restricted, CMV-specific TCR beta clonotypes were dominant ex vivo. Identification of carriers of CMV plus the relevant HLA was performed using cumulative public TCR beta family frequency.

The V gene lost 5 bases and the J gene lost 3 bases, with 10 bases spanning the gap. Germline CDR1 and CDR2: MNHNY and SVGAGI (reference sequence). The CDR3 extends over 13 amino acids. In its sample, this clonotype was seen a few times. What it binds is unknown. Via MiXCR, TCRdb re-called the reads, giving one row per CDR3 protein. The profile shows approximately 400,000 distinct CDR3 sequences, roughly a third of them singletons. The receptor comes from a human donor in good health (CMV status not recorded). Some clones in this sample may be carry-over from other donors' samples. The sample was PBMCs. The chain joins TRBV6-6 to TRBJ1-2, with unresolved D. The DNA for the CDR3 is TGTGCCAGCAGTGGGGAAGGCTACTATGGCTACACCTTC. Its protein is CASSGEGYYGYTF.